These T cell receptor beta chains were read from a single sample in a study of CD8 T cells in ankylosing spondylitis. TCRdb re-called the 5' RACE reads through MiXCR, storing one row per CDR3 protein. Among more than 250,000 distinct CDR3 sequences listed, approximately 8% were seen once. The material sequenced was blood, either unsorted or a sorted T cell fraction (not recorded which). Receptor source: a male donor with ankylosing spondylitis. CDR3s include the opening cysteine and the closing phenylalanine or tryptophan. Each record gives: V gene, J gene, CDR3 protein.

>TRBV5-1|TRBJ2-1
CASSLVRTGSGNEQFF
>TRBV14|TRBJ1-3
CASSQSPWTSSGNTIYF
>TRBV12-3/TRBV12-4|TRBJ2-7
CASTVAGGIYEQYF
>TRBV3-1|TRBJ2-7
CASSQAASGIYEQYF
>TRBV27|TRBJ2-1
CASSSGGTVYNEQFF
>TRBV29-1|TRBJ2-5
CSVGAGDETQYF
>TRBV3-1|TRBJ2-7
CASSQDLTGAHEQYF
>TRBV28|TRBJ2-3
CASTPPRGNTDTQYF
>TRBV24-1|TRBJ2-1
CATSDSQGYSYNEQFF
>TRBV2|TRBJ2-1
CASRPGAVIYNEQFF
>TRBV2|TRBJ2-2
CASSRRLASNTGELFF
>TRBV29-1|TRBJ1-1
CSVGYQGMENTEAFF
>TRBV3-1|TRBJ2-5
CASTTMETQYF
>TRBV5-1|TRBJ2-5
CASSSGTGGAETQYF
>TRBV6-4|TRBJ2-1
CASSPGLAWGRNEQFF
>TRBV9|TRBJ2-7
CASSPRPVPTSSGRASEQYF
>TRBV4-1|TRBJ2-3
CASSQDGTRTDTQYF
>TRBV18|TRBJ2-3
CASSRTGTSGRYTQYF
>TRBV7-2|TRBJ2-7
CASSSPEALEQYF
>TRBV4-3|TRBJ2-7
CASSQEGQGFYEQYF
>TRBV4-1|TRBJ1-2
CASGPTGAVTLSSHGYTF
>TRBV29-1|TRBJ2-2
CSVGPARAGGELFF
>TRBV7-2|TRBJ2-1
CASMAGLSLYNEQFF
>TRBV6-1|TRBJ2-1
CASSEAASSYNEQFF
>TRBV20-1|TRBJ2-1
CSASHPTEQFF
>TRBV20-1|TRBJ2-1
CSALDQARGNEQFF
>TRBV29-1|TRBJ2-1
CSSSLTYNEQFF
>TRBV9|TRBJ2-5
CASSETSVQETQYF
>TRBV29-1|TRBJ1-5
CSVSDPVGNQPQHF
>TRBV5-1|TRBJ2-2
CASSLRAGGDGELFF
>TRBV20-1|TRBJ2-1
CSARVSGRAFEQFF
>TRBV5-6|TRBJ2-5
CASSLGSLVETQYF
>TRBV6-5|TRBJ2-1
CASSYRIAPTGNEQFF
>TRBV2|TRBJ1-1
CASIFDGNTEAFF
>TRBV29-1|TRBJ2-7
CSVRLRTSGRSYEQYF
>TRBV20-1|TRBJ2-5
CSAKRGRETQYF
>TRBV29-1|TRBJ1-4
CSVPAWGFGEKLFF
>TRBV7-3|TRBJ2-5
CASSLSLARGETQYF
>TRBV5-1|TRBJ1-2
CASSLEPGGWYGYTF
>TRBV15|TRBJ1-1
CATSRTANTEAFF
>TRBV5-1|TRBJ2-7
CASSLSGAIYEQYF